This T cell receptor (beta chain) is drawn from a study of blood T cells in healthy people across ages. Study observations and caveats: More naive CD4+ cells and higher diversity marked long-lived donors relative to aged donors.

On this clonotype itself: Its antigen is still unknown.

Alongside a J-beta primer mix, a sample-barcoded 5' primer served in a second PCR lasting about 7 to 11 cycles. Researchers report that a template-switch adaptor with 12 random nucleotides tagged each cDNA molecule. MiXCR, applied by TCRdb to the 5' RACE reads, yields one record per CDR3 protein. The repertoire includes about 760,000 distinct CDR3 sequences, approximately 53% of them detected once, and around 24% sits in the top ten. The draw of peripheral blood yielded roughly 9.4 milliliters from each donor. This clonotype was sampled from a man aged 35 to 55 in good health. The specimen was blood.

The CDR3 loop is CASLEGVIGNEQFF. The CDR3 bases are TGCGCCAGCTTGGAGGGAGTCATCGGGAATGAGCAGTTCTTC. The chain has TRBV10-2 and TRBJ2-1; a possible D gene is TRBD2 (6 bases). This CDR3 has 14 residues. Germline CDR1 WSHSY, CDR2 SAAADI. Trimming took 8 bases from V and 7 from J, leaving 18 bases between them.